These 16 T cell receptor beta chains originate from one sample sequenced in a study of blood T cell repertoires in COVID-19. Assay: immunoSEQ multiplex PCR; the TCRdb copy retains only in-frame clones and omits some. The sample records roughly 97,000 clones, around nine tenths being singletons. Sequences were obtained from peripheral blood. These receptors all come from a human donor in a cohort sampled during active COVID-19.

V usage is TRBV5-1 and J usage is TRBJ2-1; maybe TRBD1 (5 bases). The V end lost 0 bases, the J end lost 7 bases, and 17 bases lay between the germline ends. This CDR3 region has 16 residues. Germline CDR1 SGHRS, CDR2 YFSETQ. The CDR3 DNA sequence: TGCGCCAGCAGCTTGGAGGGGCAGGGTCTTAGTAATGAGCAGTTCTTC. This sequence encodes CASSLEGQGLSNEQFF.

The CDR3 bases are TGTGCCAGCAGCCCTGGGACTAGCGGGAGGGGGCGCACAGATACGCAGTATTTT. Amino acid sequence: CASSPGTSGRGRTDTQYF. V gene TRBV5-4 combines with J gene TRBJ2-3, with TRBD2 matching 16 bases. Trimming at V came to 4 bases and at J to 1 base, leaving 6 bases not matched to a gene. In germline, CDR1 is SGHNT, CDR2 YYREEE (reference sequence). The CDR3 has 18 residues. Looking up the rest from reference TRBV5-4 and TRBJ2-3 gives the full variable domain: ETGVTQSPTHLIKTRGQQVTLRCSSQSGHNTVSWYQQALGQGPQFIFQYYREEENGRGNFPPRFSGLQFPNYSSELNVNALELDDSALYLCASSPGTSGRGRTDTQYFGPGTRLTVL.

This chain joins TRBV6-1 and TRBJ1-5; D is ambiguous. Germline V gives CDR1 MNHNS, CDR2 SASEGT. Trimming removed 1 base from V and 0 bases from J, with 16 bases in between. CDR3 length: 18 amino acids. The CDR3 sequence: CASSEGYGVPFSNQPQHF. The CDR3 DNA sequence: TGTGCCAGCAGTGAAGGGTACGGAGTCCCTTTTAGCAATCAGCCCCAGCATTTT.

The rearrangement uses TRBV12-5 and TRBJ2-7; tentatively, D is TRBD1 (5 bases). In germline, CDR1 is LGHNT, CDR2 FRNRAP. The CDR3 contains 12 residues. Trimming removed 7 bases from V and 4 bases from J, with 11 bases in between. CDR3 loop: CASVGRRYEQYF. CDR3 nucleotides: TGTGCTAGTGTGGGGCGTCGATACGAGCAGTACTTC.

The chain couples TRBV2 to TRBJ1-2, with 7 bases fitting TRBD1. Germline V CDR1 and CDR2: SNHLY, FYNNEI. The CDR3 has 15 amino acids. Germline trimming cut 6 bases from V and 4 bases from J; bases unmatched to any gene: 11. This CDR3 is CASSAGTVGPYGYTF. The DNA for the CDR3 is TGTGCCAGCAGCGCCGGGACAGTGGGGCCCTATGGCTACACCTTC.

The V call is TRBV28, the J call TRBJ1-2, with D perhaps matching TRBD1 (6 bases). The CDR3 has 14 residues. Trimming took off 4 bases at V and 6 bases at J, with 15 bases between the two ends. Germline CDR1 reads MDHEN; CDR2 reads SYDVKM. The CDR3 nucleotides read TGTGCCAGCAGTTCCACCGGGACACAAGATGGCTACACCTTC. Protein: CASSSTGTQDGYTF.

This chain joins TRBV28 and TRBJ1-2, with D unresolved. The V gene lost 3 bases and the J gene lost 4 bases, with 6 bases spanning the gap. The CDR3 runs 12 residues. Germline V gives CDR1 MDHEN, CDR2 SYDVKM. The CDR3 DNA reads TGTGCCAGCAGTTTCTCTACCTATGGCTACACCTTC. Translating it yields CASSFSTYGYTF.

The V call is TRBV6-6, the J call TRBJ2-7, with TRBD2 matching 12 bases. CDR3 length: 16 residues. Germline assignment: CDR1 MNHNY and CDR2 SVGAGI (reference sequence). Trimming cost V 0 bases and J 5 bases; bases outside gene matches: 5. DNA of the CDR3: TGTGCCAGCAGTTACTCCTTGACTAGCGGGGGTAACGAGCAGTACTTC. Its protein product is CASSYSLTSGGNEQYF.

The chain employs TRBV7-3 and TRBJ2-2; D is uncertain. The germline gives CDR1 SGHTA, CDR2 FQGTGA. The CDR3 contains 14 residues. The V end was cut by 1 base, the J end by 4 bases, with 7 bases between. The CDR3 protein is CASSLRPGTGELFF. In DNA form, the CDR3 reads TGTGCCAGCAGCTTAAGACCGGGCACCGGGGAGCTGTTTTTT.

V and J are TRBV5-1 and TRBJ2-1; the match to TRBD2 covers 14 bases. CDR1 and CDR2 (germline): SGHRS, YFSETQ. The ends lost 1 base at V and 5 bases at J; junction bases unmatched: 17. This CDR3 contains 21 residues. The CDR3 sequence: CASSLPPTSGRAPTPDNEQFF. CDR3 DNA: TGCGCCAGCAGCTTGCCTCCGACTAGCGGGAGGGCGCCCACGCCGGACAATGAGCAGTTCTTC.

This clone occurred a few times. The V and J genes are TRBV7-2 and TRBJ1-6, with 8 bases identical to TRBD1. CDR3 size: 15 residues. CDR1 is SGHTA and CDR2 is FQGNSA in the germline V gene. The V and J ends lost 3 bases and 5 bases, in that order; junction bases with no gene match: 3. CDR3 in amino acids: CASSLQGANNSPLHF. CDR3 DNA sequence: TGTGCCAGCAGCTTGCAGGGGGCCAATAATTCACCCCTCCACTTT.

V usage is TRBV9 and J usage is TRBJ2-5; TRBD1 agrees at 9 bases. The CDR3 is 15 amino acids. V gave up 3 bases and J gave up 4 bases; unmatched junction bases: 7. Germline values: CDR1 SGDLS, CDR2 YYNGEE. The CDR3 DNA follows: TGTGCCAGCAGCGGAGCCGGGACAGGGTTAGAGACCCAGTACTTC. Its translation: CASSGAGTGLETQYF.

V is TRBV28 and J is TRBJ2-1; 8 bases agree with TRBD2. V dropped 2 bases and J dropped 6; count of bases not matched to a gene: 3. The CDR3 contains 14 residues. The germline gives CDR1 MDHEN, CDR2 SYDVKM. DNA of the CDR3: TGTGCCAGCAGTTTACGGGAGGGCCCCAATGAGCAGTTCTTC. It encodes CASSLREGPNEQFF.

V usage is TRBV14 and J usage is TRBJ1-1; the match to TRBD1 covers 9 bases. The CDR3 spans 16 residues. Losses at the gene ends were 4 bases for V and 5 bases for J; bases not matched to a gene: 11. The germline CDR1 and CDR2 sequences are SGHDN and FVKESK. The chain's CDR3 is CASSPLDRGMMTEAFF. The CDR3 nucleotides are TGTGCCAGCAGCCCCTTGGACAGGGGAATGATGACTGAAGCTTTCTTT.

The chain employs TRBV7-9 and TRBJ2-1; perhaps TRBD2 as D (6 bases). V dropped 6 bases and J dropped 0 bases, with 9 bases sitting between them. From germline, CDR1 is SEHNR and CDR2 FQNEAQ (reference sequence). The CDR3 is 14 amino acids. The CDR3 spells CASRERASYNEQFF. CDR3 nucleotides: TGTGCCAGCAGGGAGCGGGCCTCCTACAATGAGCAGTTCTTC.

The J gene is TRBJ2-5, the V gene TRBV5-1; D might be TRBD2 (6 bases). The germline V gene has CDR1 SGHRS and CDR2 YFSETQ. The CDR3 loop spans 13 amino acids. V gave up 0 bases and J gave up 9 bases, with 12 bases separating them. The CDR3 reads CASSLDWGESQYF. The CDR3 DNA reads as TGCGCCAGCAGCTTGGATTGGGGGGAGTCCCAGTACTTC. The variable domain in full, with the rest retrieved from reference TRBV5-1 and TRBJ2-5, is KAGVTQTPRYLIKTRGQQVTLSCSPISGHRSVSWYQQTPGQGLQFLFEYFSETQRNKGNFPGRFSGRQFSNSRSEMNVSTLELGDSALYLCASSLDWGESQYFGPGTRLLVL.